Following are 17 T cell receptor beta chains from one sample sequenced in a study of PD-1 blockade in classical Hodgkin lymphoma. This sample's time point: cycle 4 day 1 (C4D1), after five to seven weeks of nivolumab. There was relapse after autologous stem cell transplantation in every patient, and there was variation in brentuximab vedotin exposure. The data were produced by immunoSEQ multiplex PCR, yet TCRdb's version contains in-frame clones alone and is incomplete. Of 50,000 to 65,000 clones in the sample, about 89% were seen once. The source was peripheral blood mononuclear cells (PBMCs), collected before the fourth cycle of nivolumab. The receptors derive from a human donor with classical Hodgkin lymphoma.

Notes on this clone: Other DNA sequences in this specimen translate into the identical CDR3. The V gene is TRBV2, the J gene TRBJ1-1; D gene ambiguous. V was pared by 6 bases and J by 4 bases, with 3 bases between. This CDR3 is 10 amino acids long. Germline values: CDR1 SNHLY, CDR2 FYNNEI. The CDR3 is CASRGTEAFF. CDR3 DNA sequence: TGTGCCAGCAGAGGCACTGAAGCTTTCTTT.

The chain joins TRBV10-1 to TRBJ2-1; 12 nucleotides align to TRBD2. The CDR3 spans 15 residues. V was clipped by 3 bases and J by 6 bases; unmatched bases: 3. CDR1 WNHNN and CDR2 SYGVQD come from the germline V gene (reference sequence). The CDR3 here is CASSDRTSGANEQFF. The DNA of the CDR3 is TGCGCCAGCAGTGATAGGACTAGCGGGGCCAATGAGCAGTTCTTC.

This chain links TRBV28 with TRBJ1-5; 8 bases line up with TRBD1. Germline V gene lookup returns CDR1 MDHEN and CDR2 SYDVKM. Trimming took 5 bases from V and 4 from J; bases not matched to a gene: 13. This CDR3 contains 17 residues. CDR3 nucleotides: TGTGCCAGCAGTCCCCCAGGGGGCTTTGAAAGTAATCAGCCCCAGCATTTT. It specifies CASSPPGGFESNQPQHF. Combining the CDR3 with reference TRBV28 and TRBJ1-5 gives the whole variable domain DVKVTQSSRYLVKRTGEKVFLECVQDMDHENMFWYRQDPGLGLRLIYFSYDVKMKEKGDIPEGYSVSREKKERFSLILESASTNQTSMYLCASSPPGGFESNQPQHFGDGTRLSIL.

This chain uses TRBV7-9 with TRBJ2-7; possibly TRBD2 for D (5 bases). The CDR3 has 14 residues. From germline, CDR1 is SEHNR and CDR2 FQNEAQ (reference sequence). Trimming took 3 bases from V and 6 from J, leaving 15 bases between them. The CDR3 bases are TGTGCCAGCAGCTTGTTAGCGTATGGTGGCGAGCAGTACTTC. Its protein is CASSLLAYGGEQYF. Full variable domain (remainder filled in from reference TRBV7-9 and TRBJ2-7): DTGVSQNPRHKITKRGQNVTFRCDPISEHNRLYWYRQTLGQGPEFLTYFQNEAQLEKSRLLSDRFSAERPKGSFSTLEIQRTEQGDSAMYLCASSLLAYGGEQYFGPGTRLTVT.

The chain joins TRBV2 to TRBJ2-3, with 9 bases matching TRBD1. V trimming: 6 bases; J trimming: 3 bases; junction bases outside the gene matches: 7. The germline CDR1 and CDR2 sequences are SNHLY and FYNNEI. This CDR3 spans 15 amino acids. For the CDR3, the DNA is TGTGCCAGCAGGGGACAGGGAAGGGCAACAGATACGCAGTATTTT. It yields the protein CASRGQGRATDTQYF.

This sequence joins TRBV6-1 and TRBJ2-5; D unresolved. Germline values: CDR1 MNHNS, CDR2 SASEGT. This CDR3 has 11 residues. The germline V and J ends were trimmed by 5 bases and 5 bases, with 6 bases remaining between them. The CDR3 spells CASSIEETQYF. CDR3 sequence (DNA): TGTGCCAGCAGTATTGAGGAGACCCAGTACTTC.

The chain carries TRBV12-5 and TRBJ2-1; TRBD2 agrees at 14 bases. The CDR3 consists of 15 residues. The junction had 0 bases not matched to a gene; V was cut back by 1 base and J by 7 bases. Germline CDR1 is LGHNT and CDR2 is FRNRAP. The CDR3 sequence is CASGLGLAGGNEQFF. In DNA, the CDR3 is TGTGCTAGTGGTTTGGGACTAGCGGGAGGGAATGAGCAGTTCTTC.

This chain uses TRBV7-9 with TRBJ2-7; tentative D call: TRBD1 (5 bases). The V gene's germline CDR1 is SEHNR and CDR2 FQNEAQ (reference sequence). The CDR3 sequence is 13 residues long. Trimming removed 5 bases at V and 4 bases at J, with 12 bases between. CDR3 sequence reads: CASSPSTGYEQYF. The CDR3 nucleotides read TGTGCCAGCAGCCCCTCAACAGGTTACGAGCAGTACTTC.

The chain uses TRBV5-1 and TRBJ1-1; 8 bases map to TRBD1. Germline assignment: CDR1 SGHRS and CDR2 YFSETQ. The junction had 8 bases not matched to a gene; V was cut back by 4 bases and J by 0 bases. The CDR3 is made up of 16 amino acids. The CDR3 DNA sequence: TGCGCCAGCAGCGTGCGGACAGGGCCTCTGAACACTGAAGCTTTCTTT. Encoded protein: CASSVRTGPLNTEAFF. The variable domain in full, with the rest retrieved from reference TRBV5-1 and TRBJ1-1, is KAGVTQTPRYLIKTRGQQVTLSCSPISGHRSVSWYQQTPGQGLQFLFEYFSETQRNKGNFPGRFSGRQFSNSRSEMNVSTLELGDSALYLCASSVRTGPLNTEAFFGQGTRLTVV.

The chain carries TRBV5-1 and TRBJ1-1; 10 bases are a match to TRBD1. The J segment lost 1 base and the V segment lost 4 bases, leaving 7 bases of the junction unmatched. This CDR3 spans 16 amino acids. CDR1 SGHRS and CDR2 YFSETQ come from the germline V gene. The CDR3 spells CASSPRDRGRNTEAFF. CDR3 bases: TGCGCCAGCAGCCCACGGGACAGGGGACGGAACACTGAAGCTTTCTTT.

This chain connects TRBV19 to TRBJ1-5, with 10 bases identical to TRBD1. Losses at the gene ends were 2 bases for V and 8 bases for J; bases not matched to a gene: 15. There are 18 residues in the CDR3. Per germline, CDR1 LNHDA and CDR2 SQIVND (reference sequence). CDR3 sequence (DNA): TGTGCCAGTAGTATATCGGTTTGGGACAGGGGCCTCGTTGAGCCCCAGCATTTT. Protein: CASSISVWDRGLVEPQHF.

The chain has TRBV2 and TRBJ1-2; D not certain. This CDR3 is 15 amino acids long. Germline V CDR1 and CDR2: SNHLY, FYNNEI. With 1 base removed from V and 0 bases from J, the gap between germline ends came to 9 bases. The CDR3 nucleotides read TGTGCCAGCAGTGAAGGAACAACGGCTAACTATGGCTACACCTTC. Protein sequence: CASSEGTTANYGYTF.

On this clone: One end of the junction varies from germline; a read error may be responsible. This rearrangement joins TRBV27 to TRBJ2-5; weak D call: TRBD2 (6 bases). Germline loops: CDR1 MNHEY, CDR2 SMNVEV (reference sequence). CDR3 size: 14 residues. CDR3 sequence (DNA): TGTGCCAGCAGTTTTTGGGGGGACCAGGAGACCCAGTACTTC. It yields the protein CASSFWGDQETQYF.

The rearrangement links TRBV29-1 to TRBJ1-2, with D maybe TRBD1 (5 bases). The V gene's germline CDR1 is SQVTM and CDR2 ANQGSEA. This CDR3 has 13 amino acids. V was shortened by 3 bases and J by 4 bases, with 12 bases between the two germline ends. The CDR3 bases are TGCAGCGTTGAGAGGGGAAGTAGCTATGGCTACACCTTC. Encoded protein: CSVERGSSYGYTF.

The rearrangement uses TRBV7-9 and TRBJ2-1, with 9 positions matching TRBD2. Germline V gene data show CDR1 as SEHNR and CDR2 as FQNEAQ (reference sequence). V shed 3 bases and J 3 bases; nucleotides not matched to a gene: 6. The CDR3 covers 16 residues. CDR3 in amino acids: CASSFNSGGLYNEQFF. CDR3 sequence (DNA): TGTGCCAGCAGCTTCAATAGCGGGGGCCTCTACAATGAGCAGTTCTTC.

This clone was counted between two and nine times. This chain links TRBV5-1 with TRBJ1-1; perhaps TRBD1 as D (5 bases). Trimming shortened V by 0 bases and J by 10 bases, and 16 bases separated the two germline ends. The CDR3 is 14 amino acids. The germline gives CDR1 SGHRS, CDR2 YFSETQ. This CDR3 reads CASSLEGDSRGAFF. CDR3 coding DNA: TGCGCCAGCAGCTTGGAAGGGGACTCAAGGGGAGCTTTCTTT.

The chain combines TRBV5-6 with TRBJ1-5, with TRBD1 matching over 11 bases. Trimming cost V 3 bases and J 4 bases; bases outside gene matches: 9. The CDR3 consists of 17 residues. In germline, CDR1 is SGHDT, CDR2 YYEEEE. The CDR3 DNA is TGTGCCAGCAGCTCATGGGCCGGGACAGGGGGAAATCAGCCCCAGCATTTT. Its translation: CASSSWAGTGGNQPQHF.